The 27 T cell receptor beta chains presented below share a single source sample, sequenced in a study of Graves' ophthalmopathy and Graves' hyperthyroidism. The authors amplified TCR beta CDR3 regions, and they did so from RNA transcripts for repertoire sequencing. In the first round, RT-PCR was carried out with HTBI primers, and a multiplex PCR formed the second round. Each CDR3 protein is one row after TCRdb ran MiXCR on the multiplex PCR reads. The sample yields approximately 160,000 distinct CDR3 sequences, 35% to 45% seen once. The sample taken for sequencing was peripheral blood. The receptors derive from a man aged 25-45 years with Graves' ophthalmopathy.

This clonotype was observed a few times. This chain uses TRBV12-3 or TRBV12-4 with TRBJ1-2; the D is unclear. The CDR3 runs 14 residues. The V end lost 0 bases, the J end lost 7 bases, and 12 bases lay between the germline ends. The CDR3 bases are TGTGCCAGCAGTTTAGCGCGGGAGTATAGTGGCTACACCTTC. It is translated as CASSLAREYSGYTF.

This clonotype has ten or more counts. The chain couples TRBV7-9 to TRBJ2-5, with 9 bases identical to TRBD2. The CDR3 sequence is 16 residues long. In germline, CDR1 is SEHNR, CDR2 FQNEAQ (reference sequence). The J segment lost 5 bases and the V segment lost 5 bases, leaving 12 bases of the junction unmatched. The CDR3 bases are TGTGCCAGCAGCCCGTATCCAGCGGGAGGTGACGAGACCCAGTACTTC. It yields the protein CASSPYPAGGDETQYF.

This clonotype was detected ten times or more. The chain couples TRBV6-2 or TRBV6-3 to TRBJ2-7, with TRBD2 identical over 10 bases. The CDR3 sequence is 14 residues long. V shed 4 bases, J shed 8 bases, and the junction held 8 bases outside the gene matches. Germline values: CDR1 MNHEY, CDR2 SVGEGT. CDR3 residues: CASSSTSGKVKQYF. The CDR3 nucleotides are TGTGCCAGCAGTTCTACTAGCGGGAAGGTGAAGCAGTACTTC.

The gene calls are TRBV7-8 and TRBJ2-5; TRBD2 might be the D (5 bases). V was clipped by 0 bases and J by 1 base, with 15 bases between them. The CDR3 has 17 amino acids. CDR1 is SGHVS and CDR2 is FQNEAQ in the germline V gene. In DNA, the CDR3 is TGTGCCAGCAGCTTAGCGTTACAGCGGACCCTCCAAGAGACCCAGTACTTC. The encoded protein is CASSLALQRTLQETQYF.

This clonotype showed up many times. The V call is TRBV4-3, the J call TRBJ1-3; D unclear. This CDR3 has 16 amino acids. The V end lost 0 bases, the J end lost 0 bases, and 9 bases lay between the germline ends. The germline CDR1 and CDR2 sequences are LGHNA and YSLEER. CDR3 protein: CASSQDWHLSGNTIYF. The CDR3 DNA reads as TGCGCCAGCAGCCAAGATTGGCATCTCTCTGGAAACACCATATATTTT.

The chain joins TRBV6-5 to TRBJ2-7, with D tentatively TRBD1 or TRBD2 (5 bases each). V lost 2 bases, J lost 4 bases, and 12 bases lay in between. Germline V gene data show CDR1 as MNHEY and CDR2 as SVGAGI. The CDR3 runs to 14 residues. The CDR3 loop is CASSYRDLGYEQYF. In DNA form, the CDR3 reads TGTGCCAGCAGTTACCGGGACCTTGGTTACGAGCAGTACTTC.

There are many counts of this clonotype. This chain uses TRBV27 with TRBJ1-1, with D unresolved. V was clipped by 4 bases and J by 3 bases, with 3 bases between them. The germline gives CDR1 MNHEY, CDR2 SMNVEV (reference sequence). This CDR3 has 11 residues. DNA of the CDR3: TGTGCCAGCAGTTCCTACACTGAAGCTTTCTTT. Its translation: CASSSYTEAFF.

The sample holds many counts of this clonotype. The chain carries TRBV28 and TRBJ2-4, with 8 bases fitting TRBD2. The V segment lost 3 bases and the J segment 2 bases; nucleotides outside the gene matches: 9. Germline V gives CDR1 MDHEN, CDR2 SYDVKM. The CDR3 is 17 amino acids. DNA of the CDR3: TGTGCCAGCAGTTTTGGGGCGGGGGGCGCGACCAAAAACATTCAGTACTTC. It translates to CASSFGAGGATKNIQYF.

This clonotype was recorded many times. This chain links TRBV6-2 or TRBV6-3 with TRBJ1-2, with a tentative D call TRBD1 (6 bases). The CDR3 spans 14 residues. V was clipped by 8 bases and J by 4 bases, with 17 bases between them. Per the germline V gene, CDR1 is MNHEY and CDR2 is SVGEGT. CDR3 amino acids: CASGPDSVVYGYTF. Written as DNA, the CDR3 is TGTGCCAGCGGGCCGGACAGTGTGGTCTATGGCTACACCTTC.

The rearrangement uses TRBV28 and TRBJ1-1, with 10 bases matching TRBD1. Looked up from germline, CDR1 is MDHEN and CDR2 is SYDVKM. This CDR3 is built from 15 residues. V lost 6 bases to trimming and J lost 5 bases; unmatched junction nucleotides: 9. CDR3 nucleotides: TGTGCCAGCAGCCTAAGACAGGGGGCGAGAACTGAAGCTTTCTTT. Encoded protein: CASSLRQGARTEAFF.

DNA of the CDR3: TGTGCCAGCAGTCCACCCTGGACTAACTACGAGCAGTACTTC. As protein: CASSPPWTNYEQYF. This chain uses TRBV6-2 or TRBV6-3 with TRBJ2-7, with D possibly matching TRBD2 (6 bases). Germline CDR1 and CDR2: MNHEY and SVGEGT. This CDR3 is built from 14 residues. V dropped 5 bases and J dropped 3 bases, with 14 bases sitting between them.

The rearrangement joins TRBV28 to TRBJ1-2, with a possible D match to TRBD1 (6 bases). V was cut by 4 bases and J by 3 bases, with 15 bases left in between. The CDR3 totals 15 residues. The germline gives CDR1 MDHEN, CDR2 SYDVKM. CDR3 region: CASSSAQGSYYGYTF. The CDR3 DNA reads TGTGCCAGCAGTTCCGCCCAGGGGTCTTACTATGGCTACACCTTC.

This clonotype was seen many times. The V call is TRBV4-3, the J call TRBJ1-2, with 8 nucleotides matching TRBD1. Germline values: CDR1 LGHNA, CDR2 YSLEER. The CDR3 extends over 18 amino acids. The ends lost 1 base at V and 2 bases at J; junction bases unmatched: 12. CDR3 nucleotides: TGCGCCAGCAGCCAAGTGATTCGCTCCGGGACAGGAAACTATGGCTACACCTTC. This encodes CASSQVIRSGTGNYGYTF.

The V and J genes are TRBV7-2 and TRBJ1-2; TRBD1 agrees at 7 bases. Trimming took 0 bases from V and 3 from J; bases not matched to a gene: 4. The CDR3 spans 15 residues. Germline V gives CDR1 SGHTA, CDR2 FQGNSA. The CDR3 loop reads CASSLAQTGYYGYTF. Written as DNA, the CDR3 is TGTGCCAGCAGCTTAGCGCAGACAGGGTACTATGGCTACACCTTC.

The genes are TRBV6-2 or TRBV6-3 and TRBJ1-1, with TRBD1 as a possible D gene (5 bases). The germline CDR1 and CDR2 sequences are MNHEY and SVGEGT. Trimming took off 2 bases at V and 3 bases at J, with 13 bases between the two ends. The CDR3 runs 15 residues. The CDR3 is CASSYPRDAYTEAFF. CDR3 nucleotides: TGTGCCAGCAGTTACCCCAGGGACGCGTACACTGAAGCTTTCTTT.

A single count supports this clonotype. The chain has TRBV20-1 and TRBJ2-2, with D perhaps matching TRBD1 (5 bases). CDR3 size: 14 residues. Trimming cost V 2 bases and J 2 bases, with 9 bases left between them. CDR1 is DFQATT and CDR2 is SNEGSKA in the germline V gene (reference sequence). CDR3 coding DNA: TGCAGTGCTAGACAGGGAAGCAACACCGGGGAGCTGTTTTTT. It codes for CSARQGSNTGELFF.

This clonotype was found a few times. This chain connects TRBV5-1 to TRBJ1-6, with unresolved D. V lost 2 bases, J lost 7 bases, and 10 bases lay in between. CDR1 SGHRS and CDR2 YFSETQ come from the germline V gene. This CDR3 region has 14 residues. The CDR3 DNA follows: TGCGCCAGCAGCTTCGGACCGCTAAATTCACCCCTCCACTTT. This codes for CASSFGPLNSPLHF.

At least ten counts were recorded for this clonotype. V and J are TRBV12-3 or TRBV12-4 and TRBJ1-2, with TRBD1 identical over 10 bases. Unmatched junction bases numbered 9, after V lost 4 bases and J lost 4 bases. The CDR3 runs 16 residues. DNA for the CDR3: TGTGCCAGCAGTTCGACCCGGGACAGGGGTGGCTATGGCTACACCTTC. Protein: CASSSTRDRGGYGYTF.

The table lists this clonotype with many counts. The chain couples TRBV7-2 to TRBJ1-1; D remains unclear. Trimming removed 5 bases from V and 4 bases from J, with 17 bases in between. CDR1 and CDR2 (germline): SGHTA, FQGNSA. The CDR3 totals 15 residues. CDR3 protein: CASSPLVGSGTEAFF. The DNA for the CDR3 is TGTGCCAGCAGCCCACTGGTAGGGTCGGGCACTGAAGCTTTCTTT.

Only a few counts were recorded for this clonotype. This chain links TRBV7-2 with TRBJ2-7; D perhaps matches TRBD1 (6 bases). CDR1 and CDR2 from the germline V gene are SGHTA and FQGNSA. The V end was cut by 5 bases, the J end by 5 bases, with 16 bases between. The CDR3 spans 14 residues. The CDR3 sequence: CASSALLGGNEQYF. In DNA, the CDR3 is TGTGCCAGCAGCGCGCTACTAGGGGGAAACGAGCAGTACTTC.

This clonotype was detected many times. The V and J genes are TRBV6-5 and TRBJ2-7; no clear D. The CDR3 length is 13 residues. Trimming took 1 base from V and 3 from J, leaving 7 bases between them. Germline lookup yields CDR1 MNHEY and CDR2 SVGAGI. The CDR3 loop reads CASSYLGNYEQYF. In nucleotides, the CDR3 is TGTGCCAGCAGTTACTTGGGGAACTACGAGCAGTACTTC.

Only a few counts were recorded for this clonotype. The chain combines TRBV6-1 with TRBJ1-3, with D possibly matching TRBD1 (6 bases). The germline V gene encodes CDR1 MNHNS and CDR2 SASEGT. The CDR3 is 16 amino acids. The V end was cut by 2 bases, the J end by 0 bases, with 11 bases between. The chain's CDR3 is CASSERQAFSGNTIYF. The DNA of the CDR3 is TGTGCCAGCAGTGAACGACAGGCGTTCTCTGGAAACACCATATATTTT.

This clonotype has only one observation. The V gene is TRBV6-1, the J gene TRBJ1-6; TRBD1 matches at 9 bases. The CDR3 totals 15 residues. The germline gives CDR1 MNHNS, CDR2 SASEGT. The ends lost 4 bases at V and 8 bases at J; junction bases unmatched: 6. The CDR3 sequence: CASSASGTGHSPLHF. In DNA, the CDR3 is TGTGCCAGCAGTGCCTCCGGGACAGGGCATTCACCCCTCCACTTT.

This clonotype appeared a few times. The chain couples TRBV7-3 to TRBJ2-4, with D perhaps TRBD1 (6 bases). V lost 2 bases, J lost 7 bases, and 9 bases lay in between. This CDR3 is 13 amino acids long. Germline CDR1 SGHTA, CDR2 FQGTGA. CDR3 protein: CASSLGGLNIQYF. In DNA form, the CDR3 reads TGTGCCAGCAGCTTAGGGGGCCTTAACATTCAGTACTTC.

This clonotype was observed at least ten times. J is TRBJ2-6 and V is TRBV19; D is undetermined. Trimming took off 1 base at V and 1 base at J, with 11 bases between the two ends. The CDR3 extends over 17 amino acids. Germline V gene data show CDR1 as LNHDA and CDR2 as SQIVND (reference sequence). The CDR3 here is CASSIGRHSSGANVLTF. In nucleotides, the CDR3 is TGTGCCAGTAGTATAGGGCGACACTCATCTGGGGCCAACGTCCTGACTTTC.

The V and J genes are TRBV7-2 and TRBJ1-5; D unclear. The CDR3 has 14 amino acids. Germline-derived CDR1 and CDR2 are SGHTA and FQGNSA. Between the trimmed V and J ends, which lost 1 base and 7 bases, there was a span of 11 bases. The CDR3 protein is CASSLGHRGQPQHF. The CDR3 nucleotides read TGTGCCAGCAGCTTAGGGCATCGAGGACAGCCCCAGCATTTT.

This clonotype came up many times. This chain joins TRBV11-2 and TRBJ2-5, with D unclear. The germline V gene encodes CDR1 SGHAT and CDR2 FQNNGV. V was pared by 0 bases and J by 1 base, with 9 bases between. The CDR3 is 15 residues long. As DNA, the CDR3 is TGTGCCAGCAGCTTAGAGGGGTTCCCCCAAGAGACCCAGTACTTC. This codes for CASSLEGFPQETQYF.